This entry is about one T cell receptor (beta chain). There is no known antigen for this receptor. Per-base qualities were not stored, and no clone one base away is much larger. The QIAamp DNA FFPE kit was used to extract genomic DNA from formalin-fixed paraffin-embedded autopsy tissue. Taken from the germline V gene, the CDR1 and CDR2 loops are LGHNA and YNFKEQ. Relative to germline, V is 4 bases shorter and J is 4 bases shorter, with 16 bases between their ends. Counted from cysteine to phenylalanine, this CDR3 has 16 amino acids. The sequence is cut down to CDR3 DNA, 48 bases in frame from base 1. Amplification of TCRbeta CDR3 regions relied on the immunoSEQ bias-controlled multiplex PCR, followed by high-throughput sequencing. The study's own analysis went as follows. CDR3 sequences were collapsed and filtered by the immunoSEQ vendor pipeline to quantify abundance and frequency of each unique TCRbeta CDR3. Dominant CDR3 amino acid sequences were clustered with SARS-CoV-2-specific ImmuneCODE TCRbeta sequences by CD-HIT at a 90% global sequence identity threshold. Clones at frequencies from 0.1 to 1 were categorized as hyperexpanded, and clones at frequencies from 0.01 to 0.1 were categorized as large. The CDR3 amino acid sequences and the V and J gene assignments of the dominant clones were confirmed with MiXCR. The R stringdist package was used to compute Levenshtein distances between the patient clonotypes and the ImmuneCODE hits. TCRdb mirrors the immuneACCESS table, restricted to in-frame sequences. Some clones are absent from its copies; in checked studies, under half trace to an unresolved V gene, and the reason for the others is unknown. V and J calls and clone size follow that table, whereas D and trimming were derived from the DNA. This sample gives 9,500 to 13,000 clones in total; about 89% of them show up just once. Clones ranked in the top ten supply about 2% of the sample.

These data come from a study of T cell repertoires in MIS-A myocarditis (dated by TCRdb to between 2021 and 2024). Material: thoracic lymph node tissue obtained at autopsy. This clonotype originated in a young man with fulminant myocarditis from multisystem inflammatory syndrome in adults (MIS-A) after COVID-19. The chain is made from TRBV4-2 and TRBJ2-2; the D region possibly corresponds to TRBD2 (5 bases align). CDR3 loop: CASSPSPGLSTGELFF. The DNA sequence is TGTGCCAGCAGCCCCTCGCCCGGACTTTCCACCGGGGAGCTGTTTTTT.